One sample yielded the 25 T cell receptor beta chains listed below, sequenced in a study of blood T cells in healthy people across ages. Sample-barcoded 5' priming and a J-beta primer mix drove a second PCR of roughly 7 to 11 cycles. TCRdb analysed the 5' RACE reads with MiXCR anew, one entry per CDR3 protein. Of just over 1 million distinct CDR3 sequences in the sample, less than 50% were seen once. The source material was blood. The receptor source for this set is a woman aged 55-70 years in good health.

This clonotype showed up just a few times. The chain carries TRBV5-1 and TRBJ2-5; TRBD2 aligns across 8 bases. This CDR3 is 15 amino acids long. With V trimmed by 3 bases and J by 1 base, 5 bases remained unmatched. Germline V gene lookup returns CDR1 SGHRS and CDR2 YFSETQ. The CDR3 protein is CASSSGGGVQETQYF. In DNA form, the CDR3 reads TGCGCCAGCAGCTCGGGAGGGGGAGTCCAAGAGACCCAGTACTTC.

This clonotype was counted only a few times. The J gene is TRBJ2-1, the V gene TRBV9, with D possibly matching TRBD2 (5 bases). The V end lost 0 bases, the J end lost 6 bases, and 19 bases lay between the germline ends. The CDR3 loop spans 17 amino acids. Germline V gene data show CDR1 as SGDLS and CDR2 as YYNGEE. As DNA, the CDR3 is TGTGCCAGCAGCGTAGGTCGTCGAGGGAGAGAAGGCAATGAGCAGTTCTTC. This gives the protein CASSVGRRGREGNEQFF. Together with reference TRBV9 and TRBJ2-1, the CDR3 gives the full variable domain: DSGVTQTPKHLITATGQRVTLRCSPRSGDLSVYWYQQSLDQGLQFLIQYYNGEERAKGNILERFSAQQFPDLHSELNLSSLELGDSALYFCASSVGRRGREGNEQFFGPGTRLTVL.

This clonotype was picked up one time. The chain has TRBV5-6 and TRBJ2-7; D is unresolved. The better agreement between TRBJ2-5 and the DNA end casts doubt on the J call. The CDR3 spans 13 residues. CDR1 is SGHDT and CDR2 is YYEEEE in the germline V gene. CDR3 in amino acids: CASSPSVSETQYF. CDR3 sequence (DNA): TGTGCCAGCAGCCCGTCCGTGTCGGAGACCCAGTACTTC.

A single count supports this clonotype. The V call is TRBV20-1, the J call TRBJ2-7, with no clear D. Trimming left V 1 base short and J 2 bases short, with 9 bases between. The CDR3 consists of 13 residues. Germline values: CDR1 DFQATT, CDR2 SNEGSKA (reference sequence). The CDR3 loop reads CSARVGQAYEQYF. The CDR3 DNA reads as TGCAGTGCTAGAGTTGGGCAGGCCTACGAGCAGTACTTC.

CDR3 bases: TGCGCCAGCAGCCTCAGGACAGGGCCCGAGACAGATACGCAGTATTTT. This codes for CASSLRTGPETDTQYF. The V call is TRBV4-1, the J call TRBJ2-3, with TRBD1 matching 8 bases. Germline assignment: CDR1 MGHRA and CDR2 YSYEKL. The trim removed 4 bases at V and 3 bases at J, leaving 9 bases unmatched. The CDR3 has 16 amino acids.

The chain combines TRBV6-5 with TRBJ2-3; D is perhaps TRBD1 or TRBD2 (5 bases each). Trimming stripped 7 bases from V and 2 bases from J, with 16 bases between. This CDR3 comprises 15 residues. Germline CDR1 reads MNHEY; CDR2 reads SVGAGI. In DNA, the CDR3 is TGTGCCAGCACGAGACGAGGGGTCGACACAGATACGCAGTATTTT. Its protein product is CASTRRGVDTDTQYF.

The chain is built from TRBV12-3 or TRBV12-4 and TRBJ1-1, with a possible D match to TRBD1 (6 bases). The CDR3 loop spans 14 amino acids. The V and J ends lost 8 bases and 11 bases respectively, with 24 bases between them. CDR3 in DNA: TGTGCCAGCGGACGGGGGGCGCTGGGTCTCGTTGCTTTCTTT. It translates to CASGRGALGLVAFF.

The sample holds a few counts of this clonotype. The J gene is TRBJ2-5, the V gene TRBV20-1; TRBD2 agrees at 11 bases. CDR3 length: 15 amino acids. The V gene's germline CDR1 is DFQATT and CDR2 SNEGSKA (reference sequence). Unmatched junction bases numbered 3, after V lost 2 bases and J lost 1 base. DNA for the CDR3: TGCAGTGCTAGATCGACTAGCGGGGCCCAAGAGACCCAGTACTTC. This encodes CSARSTSGAQETQYF.

Remarks on this clonotype: The junction does not match germline at one end; this may be a read error. V is TRBV13 and J is TRBJ2-5; 7 nucleotides match TRBD1. The CDR3 extends over 14 amino acids. Germline V gene sequence: CDR1 PRHDT, CDR2 FYEKMQ (reference sequence). The DNA of the CDR3 is TGTGCCGGCAGGATTGTGGGACAGCAAGAGACCCAGTACTTC. It is translated as CAGRIVGQQETQYF.

As for this clonotype: It is unclear where the CDR3 begins or ends on the DNA, so no DNA is shown, and the CDR3 is as TCRdb lists it. The chain has TRBV6-1 and TRBJ1-5. Germline-derived CDR1 and CDR2 are MNHNS and SASEGT. With termini counted, the CDR3 has 12 amino acids. This CDR3 is CASSSSGQPQHF.

The chain is built from TRBV7-8 and TRBJ1-1; D is undetermined. Between the trimmed V and J ends, which lost 2 bases and 6 bases, there was a span of 13 bases. The CDR3 consists of 14 residues. Germline CDR1 reads SGHVS; CDR2 reads FQNEAQ. CDR3 residues: CASSLRGSGAEAFF. CDR3 bases: TGTGCCAGCAGCTTAAGAGGGTCCGGGGCTGAAGCTTTCTTT.

The chain couples TRBV5-8 to TRBJ2-7; perhaps TRBD1 as D (6 bases). The V end was cut by 4 bases, the J end by 10 bases, with 27 bases between. The CDR3 extends over 16 amino acids. Germline V lookup: CDR1 SGHTS, CDR2 YDEGEE. The CDR3 reads CASSPRQRTETEAQYF. The CDR3 DNA is TGTGCCAGCAGCCCCCGTCAACGGACAGAAACGGAGGCCCAGTACTTC.

The gene calls are TRBV3-1 and TRBJ2-4; D unresolved. Germline CDR1 reads LGHDT; CDR2 reads YNNKEL (reference sequence). The CDR3 sequence is 13 residues long. Trimming removed 2 bases from V and 13 bases from J, with 15 bases in between. CDR3 bases: TGTGCCAGCAGCCAAAATGACGATGATGAGCAGTACTTC. This translates into CASSQNDDDEQYF.

This clonotype came up a few times. The rearrangement joins TRBV15 to TRBJ2-7, with D perhaps TRBD1 or TRBD2 (5 bases each). The CDR3 consists of 12 residues. Germline lookup yields CDR1 LNHNV and CDR2 YYDKDF (reference sequence). V lost 6 bases to trimming and J lost 6 bases, with 12 bases between them. The CDR3 coding sequence is TGTGCCACCAGACTAGACAGATCCGAGCAGTACTTC. Translation gives CATRLDRSEQYF.

CDR3: CSTRDYRGGNEQFF. The CDR3 DNA follows: TGCAGTACGAGGGACTACCGCGGAGGCAATGAGCAGTTCTTC. The V and J genes are TRBV20-1 and TRBJ2-1; 7 nucleotides line up with TRBD2. V shed 8 bases, J shed 6 bases, and the junction held 13 bases outside the gene matches. CDR1 and CDR2 (germline): DFQATT, SNEGSKA (reference sequence). The CDR3 has 14 residues.

This clonotype was seen many times. V and J are TRBV29-1 and TRBJ2-5; no firm D call. The V gene's germline CDR1 is SQVTM and CDR2 ANQGSEA. The CDR3 runs to 12 residues. The V end lost 3 bases, the J end lost 5 bases, and 10 bases lay between the germline ends. The chain's CDR3 is CSVDRPPETQYF. Written as DNA, the CDR3 is TGCAGCGTTGATCGGCCCCCGGAGACCCAGTACTTC.

In regard to this clonotype: The germline gene is not matched at one end of the junction; a read error may be the cause. The J gene is TRBJ2-3, the V gene TRBV7-2; TRBD2 matches at 8 bases. This CDR3 has 16 residues. Germline V CDR1 and CDR2: SGHTA, FQGNSA. The CDR3 DNA follows: TGTGCCAGCAGCTTAGGAGCGGGAGCCCGCCCAGATGCGCAGTATTTT. It translates to CASSLGAGARPDAQYF.

The chain has TRBV15 and TRBJ1-4, with unresolved D. Germline CDR1 reads LNHNV; CDR2 reads YYDKDF (reference sequence). V dropped 3 bases and J dropped 3 bases, with 11 bases sitting between them. This CDR3 has 15 residues. CDR3 sequence: CATSRVGSPNEKLFF. The CDR3 region has the DNA TGTGCCACCAGCAGGGTGGGGTCGCCTAATGAAAAACTGTTTTTT.

The V and J genes are TRBV15 and TRBJ2-7; 7 nucleotides match TRBD1. The germline gives CDR1 LNHNV, CDR2 YYDKDF (reference sequence). The CDR3 sequence is 15 residues long. The trim removed 1 base at V and 1 base at J, leaving 4 bases unmatched. This CDR3 is CATSRVGTASYEQYF. The CDR3, as DNA: TGTGCCACCAGCAGAGTAGGGACAGCATCCTACGAGCAGTACTTC.

The rearrangement links TRBV12-3 or TRBV12-4 to TRBJ2-5; 8 nucleotides agree with TRBD1. The J call is uncertain, as TRBJ2-7 better fits the DNA end. The CDR3 totals 16 residues. The CDR3 coding sequence is TGTGCCAGCAGTTTATTTGGACAGGGTCGAAACTACGAGCAGTACTTC. It encodes CASSLFGQGRNYEQYF.

This clonotype appeared a few times. The chain has TRBV29-1 and TRBJ2-6; TRBD1 matches at 7 bases. From germline, CDR1 is SQVTM and CDR2 ANQGSEA. V lost 6 bases, J lost 4 bases, and 12 bases stayed unmatched. The CDR3 has 16 residues. CDR3: CSVGLTGAAGANVLTF. DNA of the CDR3: TGCAGCGTCGGTCTTACAGGGGCAGCAGGGGCCAACGTCCTGACTTTC.

This clonotype showed up just a few times. The chain employs TRBV29-1 and TRBJ2-7; a possible D gene is TRBD1 (6 bases). From germline, CDR1 is SQVTM and CDR2 ANQGSEA. CDR3 length: 14 amino acids. V was trimmed by 6 bases and J by 0 bases, leaving 15 bases between them. The CDR3 is CSVLGGQHSYEQYF. As DNA, the CDR3 is TGCAGCGTATTAGGCGGACAGCACTCCTACGAGCAGTACTTC.

The CDR3 is CASTLRGRTDSSYNEQFF. In DNA, the CDR3 is TGTGCCAGCACCCTAAGGGGGCGGACTGATAGCTCCTACAATGAGCAGTTCTTC. J is TRBJ2-1 and V is TRBV27, with 7 bases identical to TRBD1. The CDR3 covers 18 residues. Germline V gene sequence: CDR1 MNHEY, CDR2 SMNVEV (reference sequence). Losses at the gene ends were 7 bases for V and 0 bases for J; bases not matched to a gene: 15.

The table lists this clonotype with a few counts. The chain couples TRBV16 to TRBJ1-2; no reliable D call. Germline V lookup: CDR1 KGHSY, CDR2 FQNENV. The CDR3 has 16 residues. V was cut by 4 bases and J by 5 bases, with 20 bases left in between. The CDR3 sequence is CASSRTNDPQVYGYTF. CDR3 sequence (DNA): TGTGCCAGCAGCCGAACAAATGACCCGCAAGTGTATGGCTACACCTTC. The complete variable domain, with remaining parts taken from reference TRBV16 and TRBJ1-2, reads GEEVAQTPKHLVRGEGQKAKLYCAPIKGHSYVFWYQQVLKNEFKFLISFQNENVFDETGMPKERFSAKCLPNSPCSLEIQATKLEDSAVYFCASSRTNDPQVYGYTFGSGTRLTVV.

This clonotype was seen only a few times. This chain links TRBV6-1 with TRBJ2-6; 8 bases align to TRBD2. Germline V gene data show CDR1 as MNHNS and CDR2 as SASEGT. CDR3 size: 19 residues. V shed 6 bases and J 0 bases; nucleotides not matched to a gene: 13. The CDR3 loop is CASSHAGGSPLSGANVLTF. CDR3 DNA: TGTGCCAGCAGCCACGCGGGGGGAAGCCCCCTCTCTGGGGCCAACGTCCTGACTTTC.